This is a list of T cell receptor beta chains from one sample in a study of shared clonotypes between healthy human individuals. Clones were sequenced by immunoSEQ multiplex PCR, and TCRdb holds only the in-frame ones, with some missing. The top ten clones hold over 1.5% of a sample with over 2,000,000 clones, 93% of them seen once. Sequences were obtained from naive CD8+ T cells from PBMCs. The origin of the receptors is a young man in good health. Some clones in this sample may be carry-over from other donors' samples. CDR3s include the opening cysteine and the closing phenylalanine or tryptophan. Each record gives: clone size, V gene, D gene, J gene, CDR3 protein, CDR3 DNA. A D gene is named only where the DNA matches it firmly. Clone size, where shown, is once, few, many, or a class for clones that have expanded.

.	TRBV27	.	TRBJ2-2	CASRLLGTGELFF	TGTGCCAGCCGACTTTTGGGCACCGGGGAGCTGTTTTTT
.	TRBV7-9	.	TRBJ1-2	CASSQGTNYGYTF	TGTGCCAGCAGTCAGGGGACCAACTATGGCTACACCTTC
.	TRBV27	.	TRBJ2-1	CASSTTDRKRYNEQFF	TGTGCCAGCAGCACCACAGACAGAAAACGTTACAATGAGCAGTTCTTC
few	TRBV9	.	TRBJ1-1	CASSVGPGVDTEAFF	TGTGCCAGCAGCGTAGGACCGGGGGTCGACACTGAAGCTTTCTTT
.	TRBV11-2	.	TRBJ2-7	CASSEISYEQYF	TGTGCCAGCAGCGAAATCTCCTACGAGCAGTACTTC
.	TRBV9	.	TRBJ2-3	CASSMLAASTDTQYF	TGTGCCAGCAGCATGTTAGCGGCTAGCACAGATACGCAGTATTTT
once	TRBV28	TRBD2	TRBJ2-7	CASSPGTTLAEQYF	TGTGCCAGCAGCCCCGGGACTACATTAGCCGAGCAGTACTTC
once	TRBV20-1	.	TRBJ2-1	CSAKGHEQFF	TGCAGTGCGAAGGGGCACGAGCAGTTCTTC
.	TRBV9	TRBD1	TRBJ2-7	CASSGDRGYEQYF	TGTGCCAGCAGCGGGGACAGGGGGTACGAGCAGTACTTC
.	TRBV7-7	.	TRBJ2-7	CASSLGPGTSYEQYF	TGTGCCAGCAGCCTAGGCCCTGGAACCTCCTACGAGCAGTACTTC
once	TRBV28	.	TRBJ2-6	CASSLTAGANVLTF	TGTGCCAGCAGTTTAACGGCTGGGGCCAACGTCCTGACTTTC
.	TRBV7-9	.	TRBJ2-7	CASSYIDPIARPYEQYF	TGTGCCAGCAGTTATATCGACCCGATAGCGCGACCCTACGAGCAGTACTTC
.	TRBV15	.	TRBJ1-4	CATSLTPGRTTNEKLFF	TGTGCCACCAGCCTCACGCCGGGCCGGACCACTAATGAAAAACTGTTTTTT
.	TRBV7-9	TRBD2	TRBJ2-7	CASSSRLATYEQYF	TGTGCCAGCAGCTCAAGACTAGCTACCTACGAGCAGTACTTC
.	TRBV4-2	TRBD2	TRBJ2-1	CASSPTSGRASFQFF	TGTGCCAGCAGCCCGACTAGCGGGAGGGCCTCTTTTCAGTTCTTC
.	TRBV29-1	.	TRBJ1-2	CSVEGNSYRDGYTF	TGCAGCGTTGAAGGAAACAGTTATCGGGATGGCTACACCTTC
.	TRBV27	.	TRBJ2-3	CASSGNPDTQYF	TGTGCCAGCAGTGGGAACCCAGATACGCAGTATTTT
.	TRBV6-1	.	TRBJ1-5	CASSPETGMNQPQHF	TGTGCCAGCAGTCCAGAGACAGGCATGAATCAGCCCCAGCATTTT
.	TRBV4-1	.	TRBJ2-7	CASSQDYVHEQYF	TGCGCCAGCAGCCAAGATTACGTCCACGAGCAGTACTTC
.	TRBV11-2	TRBD1	TRBJ2-2	CASSLWTGGTGELFF	TGTGCCAGCAGCTTATGGACAGGGGGAACTGGGGAGCTGTTTTTT
.	TRBV7-9	.	TRBJ2-2	CASSYVRVTGELFF	TGTGCCAGCAGCTACGTTAGAGTTACCGGGGAGCTGTTTTTT
.	TRBV7-9	TRBD2	TRBJ2-3	CASSGTSSTDTQYF	TGTGCCAGCAGCGGGACTAGCTCAACAGATACGCAGTATTTT
.	TRBV11-2	TRBD1	TRBJ1-2	CASSWDRGGADGYTF	TGTGCCAGCAGCTGGGACAGGGGGGGGGCTGATGGCTACACCTTC
.	TRBV13	.	TRBJ2-2	CASSQMPGTAPGSTGELFF	TGTGCCAGCAGCCAGATGCCCGGAACGGCCCCCGGGAGCACCGGGGAGCTGTTTTTT
.	TRBV7-6	TRBD2	TRBJ2-1	CASSLGTSGRWGNEQFF	TGTGCCAGCAGCTTAGGGACTAGCGGGAGGTGGGGCAATGAGCAGTTCTTC
.	TRBV7-2	TRBD1	TRBJ2-2	CASSPRQGGNTGELFF	TGTGCCAGCAGCCCGCGACAGGGTGGGAACACCGGGGAGCTGTTTTTT
once	TRBV6-5	.	TRBJ2-7	CASSYDLYEQYF	TGTGCCAGCAGTTACGACCTCTACGAGCAGTACTTC